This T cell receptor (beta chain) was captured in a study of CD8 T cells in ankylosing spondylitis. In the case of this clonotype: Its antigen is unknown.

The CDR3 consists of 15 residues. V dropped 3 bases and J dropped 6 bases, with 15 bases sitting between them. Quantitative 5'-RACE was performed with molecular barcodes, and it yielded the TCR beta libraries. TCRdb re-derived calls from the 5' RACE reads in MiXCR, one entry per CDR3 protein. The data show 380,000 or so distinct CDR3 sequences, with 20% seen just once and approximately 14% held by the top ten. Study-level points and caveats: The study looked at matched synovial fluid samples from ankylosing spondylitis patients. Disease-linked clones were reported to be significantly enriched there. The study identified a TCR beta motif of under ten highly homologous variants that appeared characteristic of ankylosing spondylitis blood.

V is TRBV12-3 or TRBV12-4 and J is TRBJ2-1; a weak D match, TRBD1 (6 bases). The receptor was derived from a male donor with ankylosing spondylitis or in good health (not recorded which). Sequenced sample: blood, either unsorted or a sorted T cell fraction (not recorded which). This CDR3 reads CASSFPGTLTNEQFF. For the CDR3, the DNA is TGTGCCAGCAGTTTCCCCGGGACACTTACCAATGAGCAGTTCTTC.